A single sample gave rise to the 21 T cell receptor beta chains below, sequenced in a study of cytotoxic CD8 clonotypes in ibrutinib-treated CLL. Repertoires were generated with immunoSEQ multiplex PCR, while TCRdb's copy carries only in-frame clones and drops some. Seen here are 140,000 or so clones, around 80% observed once, and the top ten hold around 13%. Sequencing used PBMCs, obtained after 12 months of ibrutinib treatment. The receptors come from a human donor with chronic lymphocytic leukemia.

The gene calls are TRBV11-2 and TRBJ2-1, with TRBD2 as a possible D gene (5 bases). Trimming pared 5 bases from V and 0 bases from J, leaving 11 bases between. This CDR3 has 15 amino acids. Germline CDR1 SGHAT, CDR2 FQNNGV. This CDR3 reads CASSNGVRSYNEQFF. In DNA, the CDR3 is TGTGCCAGCAGCAACGGGGTCCGCTCCTACAATGAGCAGTTCTTC.

The CDR3 region is CACQRPGGANEQFF. CDR3 nucleotides: TGTGCCTGCCAGCGGCCCGGGGGGGCCAATGAGCAGTTCTTC. The chain employs TRBV6-5 and TRBJ2-1, with TRBD2 matching 8 bases. From germline, CDR1 is MNHEY and CDR2 SVGAGI. This CDR3 spans 14 amino acids. V was clipped by 11 bases and J by 6 bases; unmatched bases: 12.

As DNA, the CDR3 is TGTGCCATCAGTGAGTCGACAGGGTCGGGCTCACCCCTCCACTTT. Encoded protein: CAISESTGSGSPLHF. The chain combines TRBV10-3 with TRBJ1-6; 7 bases agree with TRBD1. The CDR3 runs 15 residues. The V gene end was trimmed by 0 bases and the J gene end by 10 bases; junction bases not matched to a gene: 6. From germline, CDR1 is ENHRY and CDR2 SYGVKD.

This clone appeared a single time. V gene TRBV29-1 combines with J gene TRBJ2-7; D possibly corresponds to TRBD2 (6 bases). Trimming left V 4 bases short and J 2 bases short, with 12 bases between. The CDR3 sequence is 13 residues long. Per germline, CDR1 SQVTM and CDR2 ANQGSEA. Written as DNA, the CDR3 is TGCAGCGTTGTGATAGCGGAGACCTACGAGCAGTACTTC. It translates to CSVVIAETYEQYF.

V and J are TRBV2 and TRBJ1-5, with D uncertain. Germline lookup yields CDR1 SNHLY and CDR2 FYNNEI. Between the trimmed V and J ends, which lost 4 bases and 4 bases, there was a span of 14 bases. There are 15 residues in the CDR3. The CDR3 sequence is CASSVFSRINQPQHF. In DNA, the CDR3 is TGTGCCAGCAGTGTGTTCAGTCGGATTAATCAGCCCCAGCATTTT.

This clone appeared a few times. Distinct nucleotide sequences in the sample also encode this CDR3. The rearrangement links TRBV9 to TRBJ2-7, with 12 nucleotides matching TRBD2. J was trimmed by 5 bases and V by 4 bases; bases with no gene match: 4. The V gene's germline CDR1 is SGDLS and CDR2 YYNGEE. The CDR3 runs to 14 residues. The CDR3 spells CASSPGLAGHEQYF. CDR3 DNA: TGTGCCAGCAGCCCGGGACTAGCGGGTCACGAGCAGTACTTC. The full variable domain, in which reference TRBV9 and TRBJ2-7 provide the parts outside the CDR3, is DSGVTQTPKHLITATGQRVTLRCSPRSGDLSVYWYQQSLDQGLQFLIQYYNGEERAKGNILERFSAQQFPDLHSELNLSSLELGDSALYFCASSPGLAGHEQYFGPGTRLTVT.

The V call is TRBV7-9, the J call TRBJ2-4; D may be TRBD1 or TRBD2 (6 bases each). The CDR3 is made up of 13 amino acids. CDR1 and CDR2 (germline): SEHNR, FQNEAQ (reference sequence). The ends were cut back, 5 bases at V and 9 bases at J, with 14 bases in the middle. CDR3 bases: TGTGCCAGCAGCCCAGTGGGGGGCGGCATTCAGTACTTC. As protein: CASSPVGGGIQYF.

The V and J genes are TRBV10-3 and TRBJ2-7; the match to TRBD2 covers 8 bases. This CDR3 contains 15 residues. From germline, CDR1 is ENHRY and CDR2 SYGVKD. The V segment lost 6 bases and the J segment 0 bases; nucleotides outside the gene matches: 7. CDR3 sequence (DNA): TGTGCCATCAGCCCGGGGGGGGGCACCTCCTACGAGCAGTACTTC. Residues: CAISPGGGTSYEQYF.

This clone came up once. This chain connects TRBV11-2 to TRBJ2-7, with 7 bases fitting TRBD1. Per the germline V gene, CDR1 is SGHAT and CDR2 is FQNNGV. The V segment lost 4 bases and the J segment 6 bases; nucleotides outside the gene matches: 6. This CDR3 has 13 residues. The CDR3 loop is CASSSNRGSEQYF. In DNA form, the CDR3 reads TGTGCCAGCAGCTCGAACAGGGGCTCCGAGCAGTACTTC.

The genes are TRBV7-6 and TRBJ1-1; 7 bases fit TRBD1. The germline V gene has CDR1 SGHVS and CDR2 FNYEAQ. V lost 5 bases, J lost 0 bases, and 15 bases stayed unmatched. There are 18 residues in the CDR3. CDR3 sequence reads: CASSHNRDSLGLNTEAFF. Here the CDR3 DNA reads TGTGCCAGCAGCCACAACAGGGACAGCTTGGGACTGAACACTGAAGCTTTCTTT.

The rearrangement links TRBV7-9 to TRBJ2-3; perhaps TRBD2 as D (6 bases). The CDR3 runs to 12 residues. Germline V gene sequence: CDR1 SEHNR, CDR2 FQNEAQ (reference sequence). Trimming took 0 bases from V and 8 from J, leaving 6 bases between them. In nucleotides, the CDR3 is TGTGCCAGCAGCTTAGCGGAGGGTACGCAGTATTTT. Its protein product is CASSLAEGTQYF.

This clone was picked up a small number of times. The chain couples TRBV5-4 to TRBJ2-1; TRBD2 matches at 10 bases. The germline V gene encodes CDR1 SGHNT and CDR2 YYREEE (reference sequence). V dropped 4 bases and J dropped 6; count of bases not matched to a gene: 4. The length of the CDR3 is 14 residues. CDR3 sequence reads: CASSGRTSGNEQFF. CDR3 DNA: TGTGCCAGCAGCGGCAGGACTAGCGGCAATGAGCAGTTCTTC.

J is TRBJ2-1 and V is TRBV11-1; D uncertain. V was pared by 3 bases and J by 8 bases, with 8 bases between. The CDR3 runs to 12 residues. The germline gives CDR1 SGHAT, CDR2 FQDESV (reference sequence). CDR3 sequence reads: CASSFGWDEQFF. The CDR3 DNA reads TGTGCCAGCAGCTTCGGATGGGATGAGCAGTTCTTC.

V is TRBV19 and J is TRBJ2-5; 9 positions agree with TRBD1. The trim removed 6 bases at V and 4 bases at J, leaving 15 bases unmatched. Per the germline V gene, CDR1 is LNHDA and CDR2 is SQIVND (reference sequence). CDR3 size: 17 residues. CDR3 in amino acids: CASRSGTGQNPRETQYF. In DNA form, the CDR3 reads TGTGCCAGTAGGTCCGGGACAGGGCAAAATCCGAGAGAGACCCAGTACTTC.

The V gene is TRBV10-3, the J gene TRBJ1-3; D is unclear. The V end lost 10 bases, the J end lost 0 bases, and 4 bases lay between the germline ends. This CDR3 is 11 amino acids long. The germline V gene has CDR1 ENHRY and CDR2 SYGVKD. The CDR3 nucleotides are TGTGCCAGTGTCTCTGGAAACACCATATATTTT. Its protein is CASVSGNTIYF.

The rearrangement joins TRBV9 to TRBJ1-1, with D possibly TRBD1 on 5 matching bases. CDR3 length: 18 residues. Germline V gives CDR1 SGDLS, CDR2 YYNGEE. V gave up 1 base and J gave up 0 bases, with 19 bases separating them. The CDR3 DNA reads TGTGCCAGCAGCGTAAAATCCTCCCGGGTGGGGGTGAACACTGAAGCTTTCTTT. This gives the protein CASSVKSSRVGVNTEAFF.

The chain couples TRBV11-2 to TRBJ2-1, with 7 positions matching TRBD2. V shed 5 bases, J shed 4 bases, and the junction held 11 bases outside the gene matches. CDR1 SGHAT and CDR2 FQNNGV come from the germline V gene. This CDR3 region has 16 residues. The CDR3 sequence: CASSKPRDYPYNEQFF. The CDR3 DNA reads TGTGCCAGCAGCAAACCCCGGGACTACCCGTACAATGAGCAGTTCTTC.

The rearrangement joins TRBV30 to TRBJ2-7; tentative D call: TRBD1 (5 bases). Germline-derived CDR1 and CDR2 are GTSNPN and SVGIG (reference sequence). The CDR3 is 13 amino acids. V dropped 0 bases and J dropped 7 bases, with 13 bases sitting between them. CDR3 in amino acids: CAWSVTGRGEQYF. In nucleotides, the CDR3 is TGTGCCTGGAGTGTCACAGGCCGTGGGGAGCAGTACTTC.

The J gene is TRBJ2-1, the V gene TRBV30; D is perhaps TRBD2 (7 bases). V was trimmed by 0 bases and J by 1 base, leaving 10 bases between them. CDR3 size: 15 residues. Germline V gene lookup returns CDR1 GTSNPN and CDR2 SVGIG (reference sequence). CDR3 amino acids: CAWSVRGASYNEQFF. The CDR3 coding sequence is TGTGCCTGGAGTGTACGGGGGGCTTCCTACAATGAGCAGTTCTTC.

This clone was counted a single time. This chain uses TRBV7-2 with TRBJ2-2; 7 bases are shared with TRBD1. CDR3 length: 15 residues. The junction had 7 bases not matched to a gene; V was cut back by 5 bases and J by 4 bases. Germline CDR1 SGHTA, CDR2 FQGNSA. CDR3: CASSPRQGGTGELFF. Written as DNA, the CDR3 is TGTGCCAGCAGCCCTCGACAGGGCGGCACCGGGGAGCTGTTTTTT.

V and J are TRBV4-1 and TRBJ1-4; perhaps TRBD1 as D (5 bases). This CDR3 is 16 amino acids long. The germline V and J ends were trimmed by 3 bases and 3 bases, with 14 bases remaining between them. Germline V CDR1 and CDR2: MGHRA, YSYEKL. CDR3 DNA: TGCGCCAGCAGCCAGAATCGAGGGGTACCTAATGAAAAACTGTTTTTT. It encodes CASSQNRGVPNEKLFF.